This TCR beta chain derives from a study of blood T cell repertoires in COVID-19. Overall study: Acute and convalescent COVID-19 specimens originated in the United States, Italy and Spain. T cells, B-cell-depleted T cells, or PBMCs supplied cDNA or gDNA.

Per the authors' pipeline: Amplification with reference gene primers provided the estimates of nucleated cell counts. Generated by immunoSEQ multiplex PCR, the TCRdb table keeps only in-frame clones and is missing some. V and J calls and clone size are as listed in that table; D and trimming were resolved from the DNA. Of 250,000 to 300,000 clones listed, approximately 85% were seen once; the top ten hold 11%. The CDR3 length is 14 residues. The ends were cut back, 4 bases at V and 6 bases at J, with 16 bases in the middle. CDR1 is SGHNT, CDR2 YYREEE, per germline (reference sequence). Sequenced input: peripheral blood. The chain employs TRBV5-4 and TRBJ1-2; D possibly corresponds to TRBD1 (5 bases). The source is a woman in her 70s with acute or convalescent COVID-19. The CDR3 DNA reads TGTGCCAGCAGCCGCGTAACCAGGGATAATGGCTACACCTTC. As protein: CASSRVTRDNGYTF.